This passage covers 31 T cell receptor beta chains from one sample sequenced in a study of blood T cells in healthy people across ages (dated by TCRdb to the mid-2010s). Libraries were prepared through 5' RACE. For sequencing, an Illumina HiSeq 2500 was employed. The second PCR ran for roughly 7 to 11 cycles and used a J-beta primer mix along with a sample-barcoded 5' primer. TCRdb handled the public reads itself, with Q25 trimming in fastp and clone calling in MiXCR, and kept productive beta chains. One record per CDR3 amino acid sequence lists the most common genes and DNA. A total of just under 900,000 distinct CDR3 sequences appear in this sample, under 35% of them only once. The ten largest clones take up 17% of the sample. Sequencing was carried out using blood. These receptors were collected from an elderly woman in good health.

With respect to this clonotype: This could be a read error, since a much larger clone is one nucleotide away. This chain's CDR3 is CASGLGRTVIEEKLFF. The CDR3 DNA sequence: TGTGCCAGCGGCTTAGGGAGGACGGTGATAGAGGAAAAACTGTTTTTT. The chain couples TRBV7-2 to TRBJ1-4; D is unclear. The CDR3 has 16 amino acids. The V gene's germline CDR1 is SGHTA and CDR2 FQGNSA. The complete variable domain, with remaining parts taken from reference TRBV7-2 and TRBJ1-4, reads GAGVSQSPSNKVTEKGKDVELRCDPISGHTALYWYRQSLGQGLEFLIYFQGNSAPDKSGLPSDRFSAERTGGSVSTLTIQRTQQEDSAVYLCASGLGRTVIEEKLFFGSGTQLSVL.

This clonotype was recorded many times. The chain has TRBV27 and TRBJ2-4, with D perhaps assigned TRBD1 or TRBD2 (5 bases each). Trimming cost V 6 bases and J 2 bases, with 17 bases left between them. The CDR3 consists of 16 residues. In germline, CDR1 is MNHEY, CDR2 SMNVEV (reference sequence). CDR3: CASRLDSTLTKNIQYF. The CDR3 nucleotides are TGTGCCAGCAGACTAGACAGCACCTTAACCAAAAACATTCAGTACTTC.

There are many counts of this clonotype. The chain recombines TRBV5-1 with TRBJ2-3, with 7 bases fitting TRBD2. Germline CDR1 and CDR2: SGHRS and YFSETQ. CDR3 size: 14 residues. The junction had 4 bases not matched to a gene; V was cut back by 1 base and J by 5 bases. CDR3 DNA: TGCGCCAGCAGCTTGATGGGACTACGAGATACGCAGTATTTT. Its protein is CASSLMGLRDTQYF.

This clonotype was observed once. The CDR3 sequence: CASSKQWGLAGGRTDTQYF. The CDR3 DNA follows: TGTGCCAGCAGCAAACAGTGGGGACTAGCGGGGGGGCGGACAGATACGCAGTATTTT. This rearrangement joins TRBV7-2 to TRBJ2-3; 16 bases fit TRBD2. CDR1 and CDR2 from the germline V gene are SGHTA and FQGNSA. V trimming: 5 bases; J trimming: 3 bases; junction bases outside the gene matches: 11. The CDR3 is made up of 19 amino acids. The complete variable domain, with remaining parts taken from reference TRBV7-2 and TRBJ2-3, reads GAGVSQSPSNKVTEKGKDVELRCDPISGHTALYWYRQSLGQGLEFLIYFQGNSAPDKSGLPSDRFSAERTGGSVSTLTIQRTQQEDSAVYLCASSKQWGLAGGRTDTQYFGPGTRLTVL.

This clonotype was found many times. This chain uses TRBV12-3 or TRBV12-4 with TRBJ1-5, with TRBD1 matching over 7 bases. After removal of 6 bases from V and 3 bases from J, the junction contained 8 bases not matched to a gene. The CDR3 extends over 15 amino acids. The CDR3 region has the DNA TGTGCCAGCAGAGCGTCAGGACAGGTCAATCAGCCCCAGCATTTT. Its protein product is CASRASGQVNQPQHF.

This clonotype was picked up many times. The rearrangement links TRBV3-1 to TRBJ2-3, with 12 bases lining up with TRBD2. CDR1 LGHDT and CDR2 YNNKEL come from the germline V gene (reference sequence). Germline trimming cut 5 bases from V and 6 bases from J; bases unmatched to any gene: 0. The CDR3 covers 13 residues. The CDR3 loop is CASSTSGGDTQYF. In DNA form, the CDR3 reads TGTGCCAGCAGCACTAGCGGGGGGGATACGCAGTATTTT.

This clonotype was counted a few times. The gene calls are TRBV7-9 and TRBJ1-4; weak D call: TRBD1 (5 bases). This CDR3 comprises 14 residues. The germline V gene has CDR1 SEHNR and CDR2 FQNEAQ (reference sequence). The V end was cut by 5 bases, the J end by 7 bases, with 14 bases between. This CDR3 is CASSGQGIGEKLFF. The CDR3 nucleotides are TGTGCCAGCAGCGGGCAGGGTATAGGTGAAAAACTGTTTTTT.

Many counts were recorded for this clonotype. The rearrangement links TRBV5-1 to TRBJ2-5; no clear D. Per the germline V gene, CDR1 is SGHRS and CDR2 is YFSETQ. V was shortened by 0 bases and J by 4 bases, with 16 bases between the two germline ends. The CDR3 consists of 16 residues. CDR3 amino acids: CASSLGVEVVGETQYF. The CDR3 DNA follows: TGCGCCAGCAGCTTGGGGGTTGAGGTAGTTGGAGAGACCCAGTACTTC.

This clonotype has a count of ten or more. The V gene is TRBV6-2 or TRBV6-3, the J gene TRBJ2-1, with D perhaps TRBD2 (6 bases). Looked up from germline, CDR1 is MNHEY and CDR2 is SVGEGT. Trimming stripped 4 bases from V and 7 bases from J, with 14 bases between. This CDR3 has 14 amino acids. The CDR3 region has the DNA TGTGCCAGCAGTTTCCCGGCCGCGGGGAATGAGCAGTTCTTC. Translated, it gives CASSFPAAGNEQFF.

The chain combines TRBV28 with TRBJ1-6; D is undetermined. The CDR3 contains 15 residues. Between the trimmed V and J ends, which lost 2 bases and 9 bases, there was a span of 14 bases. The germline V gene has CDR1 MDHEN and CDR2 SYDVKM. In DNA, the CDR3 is TGTGCCAGCAGTTTAGACCTTATGAGTGGTTCACCCCTCCACTTT. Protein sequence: CASSLDLMSGSPLHF.

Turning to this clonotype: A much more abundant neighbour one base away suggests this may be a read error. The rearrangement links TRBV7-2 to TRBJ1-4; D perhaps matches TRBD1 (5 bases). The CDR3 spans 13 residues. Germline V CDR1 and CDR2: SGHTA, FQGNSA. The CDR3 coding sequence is TGTGCCTGCAGCTCACAGGCGGGCGAAAAACTGTTTTTT. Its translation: CACSSQAGEKLFF.

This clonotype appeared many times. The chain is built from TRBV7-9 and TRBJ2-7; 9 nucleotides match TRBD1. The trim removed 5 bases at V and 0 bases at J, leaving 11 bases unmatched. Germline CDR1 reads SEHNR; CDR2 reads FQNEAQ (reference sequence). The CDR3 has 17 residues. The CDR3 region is CASSAGTGQRGSYEQYF. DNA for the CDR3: TGTGCCAGCAGCGCCGGGACAGGGCAACGGGGCTCCTACGAGCAGTACTTC.

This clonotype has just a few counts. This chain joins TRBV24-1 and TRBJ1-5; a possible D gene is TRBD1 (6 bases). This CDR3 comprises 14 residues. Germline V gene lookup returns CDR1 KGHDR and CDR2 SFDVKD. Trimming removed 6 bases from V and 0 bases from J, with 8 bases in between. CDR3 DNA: TGTGCCACCAGTAAAGGGGGTAGCAATCAGCCCCAGCATTTT. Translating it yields CATSKGGSNQPQHF.

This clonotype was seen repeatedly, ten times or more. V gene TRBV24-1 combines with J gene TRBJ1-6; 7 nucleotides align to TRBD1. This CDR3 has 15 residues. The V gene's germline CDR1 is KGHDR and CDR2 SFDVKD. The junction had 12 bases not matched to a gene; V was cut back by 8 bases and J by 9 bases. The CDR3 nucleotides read TGTGCCACCAATCCTGACCGGGACAGCCTTTCACCCCTCCACTTT. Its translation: CATNPDRDSLSPLHF.

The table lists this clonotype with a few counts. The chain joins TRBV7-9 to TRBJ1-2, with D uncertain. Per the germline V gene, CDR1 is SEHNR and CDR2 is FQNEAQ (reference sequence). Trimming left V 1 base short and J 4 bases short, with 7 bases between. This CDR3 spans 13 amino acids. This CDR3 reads CASSLDQAYGYTF. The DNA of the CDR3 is TGTGCCAGCAGCTTAGACCAGGCCTATGGCTACACCTTC.

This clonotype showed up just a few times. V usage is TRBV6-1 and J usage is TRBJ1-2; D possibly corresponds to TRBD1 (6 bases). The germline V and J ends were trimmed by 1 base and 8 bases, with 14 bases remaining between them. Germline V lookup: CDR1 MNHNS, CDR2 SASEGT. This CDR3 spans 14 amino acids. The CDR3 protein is CASSEVGGRDGYTF. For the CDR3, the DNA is TGTGCCAGCAGTGAAGTCGGGGGGCGAGACGGCTACACCTTC.

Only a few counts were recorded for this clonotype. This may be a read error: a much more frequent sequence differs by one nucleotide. CDR3 sequence reads: CASSYKGYEQFF. CDR3 sequence (DNA): TGTGCCAGCAGTTATAAGGGGTACGAGCAGTTCTTC. This rearrangement joins TRBV12-3 or TRBV12-4 to TRBJ2-1; a possible D gene is TRBD1 (5 bases). With 4 bases removed from V and 10 bases from J, the gap between germline ends came to 11 bases. The CDR3 loop spans 12 amino acids.

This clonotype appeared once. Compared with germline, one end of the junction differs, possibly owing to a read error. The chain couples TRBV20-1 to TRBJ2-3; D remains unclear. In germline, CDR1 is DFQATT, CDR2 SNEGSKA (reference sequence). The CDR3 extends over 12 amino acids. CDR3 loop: CSVRQGTDTQYF. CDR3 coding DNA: TGCAGTGTTAGACAAGGCACAGATACGCAGTATTTT.

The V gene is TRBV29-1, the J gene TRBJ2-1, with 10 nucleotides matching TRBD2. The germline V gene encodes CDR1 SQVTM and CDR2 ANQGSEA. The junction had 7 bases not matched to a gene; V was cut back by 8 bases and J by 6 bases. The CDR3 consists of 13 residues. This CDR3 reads CSTAGLALNEQFF. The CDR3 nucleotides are TGCAGCACCGCGGGACTAGCGCTCAATGAGCAGTTCTTC.

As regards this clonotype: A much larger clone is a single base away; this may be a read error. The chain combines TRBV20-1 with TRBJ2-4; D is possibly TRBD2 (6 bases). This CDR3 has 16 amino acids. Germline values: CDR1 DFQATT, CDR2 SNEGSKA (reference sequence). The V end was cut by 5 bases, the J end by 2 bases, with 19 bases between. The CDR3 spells CSAVPIVGRTKNIQYF. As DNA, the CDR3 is TGCAGTGCTGTTCCTATAGTGGGGAGGACCAAAAACATTCAGTACTTC.

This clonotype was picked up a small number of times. The CDR3 spells CASSMPAGTLNTEAFF. In DNA, the CDR3 is TGTGCCAGCAGCATGCCGGCAGGTACTTTGAACACTGAAGCTTTCTTT. The chain recombines TRBV7-2 with TRBJ1-1; D unclear. The CDR3 is 16 amino acids. Germline CDR1 is SGHTA and CDR2 is FQGNSA. V was pared by 5 bases and J by 0 bases, with 16 bases between.

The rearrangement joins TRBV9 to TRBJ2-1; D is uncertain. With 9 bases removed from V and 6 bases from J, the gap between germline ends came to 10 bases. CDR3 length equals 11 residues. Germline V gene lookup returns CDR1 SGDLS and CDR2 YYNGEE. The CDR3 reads CATGRSNEQFF. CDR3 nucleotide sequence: TGTGCCACCGGGCGGAGCAATGAGCAGTTCTTC.

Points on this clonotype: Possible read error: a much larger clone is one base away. The CDR3 DNA follows: TGCGCCAGCAGCCAAGAAGACCGCGGTACGCAGTATTTT. This sequence encodes CASSQEDRGTQYF. The genes are TRBV4-3 and TRBJ2-3; the D is unclear. Per the germline V gene, CDR1 is LGHNA and CDR2 is YSLEER. This CDR3 is 13 amino acids long. V lost 0 bases, J lost 8 bases, and 9 bases lay in between.

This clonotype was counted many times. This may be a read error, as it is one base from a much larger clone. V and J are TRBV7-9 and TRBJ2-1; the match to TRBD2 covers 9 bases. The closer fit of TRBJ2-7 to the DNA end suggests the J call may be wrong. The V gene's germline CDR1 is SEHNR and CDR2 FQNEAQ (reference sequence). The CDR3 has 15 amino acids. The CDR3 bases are TGTGCCAGCAGTCCTTGGGGCGGGGGGGACAATGAGCAGTACTTC. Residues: CASSPWGGGDNEQYF.

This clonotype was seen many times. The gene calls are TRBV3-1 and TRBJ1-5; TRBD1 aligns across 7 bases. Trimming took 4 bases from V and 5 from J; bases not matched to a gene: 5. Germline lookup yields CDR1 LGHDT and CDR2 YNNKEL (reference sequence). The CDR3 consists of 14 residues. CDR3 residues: CASSPNRGDQPQHF. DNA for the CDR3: TGTGCCAGCAGCCCTAACAGGGGTGATCAGCCCCAGCATTTT. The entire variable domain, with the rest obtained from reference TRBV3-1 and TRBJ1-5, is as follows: DTAVSQTPKYLVTQMGNDKSIKCEQNLGHDTMYWYKQDSKKFLKIMFSYNNKELIINETVPNRFSPKSPDKAHLNLHINSLELGDSAVYFCASSPNRGDQPQHFGDGTRLSIL.

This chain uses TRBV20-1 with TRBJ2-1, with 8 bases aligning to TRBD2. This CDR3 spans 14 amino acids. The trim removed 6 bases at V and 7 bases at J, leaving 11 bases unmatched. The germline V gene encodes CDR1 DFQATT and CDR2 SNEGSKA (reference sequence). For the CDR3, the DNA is TGCAGTGCCCCCCGCCAAGCGGGAGTGAATGAGCAGTTCTTC. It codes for CSAPRQAGVNEQFF.

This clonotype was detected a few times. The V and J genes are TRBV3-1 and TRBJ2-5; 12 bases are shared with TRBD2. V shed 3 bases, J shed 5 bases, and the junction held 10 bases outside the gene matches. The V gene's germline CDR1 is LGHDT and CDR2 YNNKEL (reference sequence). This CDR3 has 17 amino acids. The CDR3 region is CASSHLLAGGFPETQYF. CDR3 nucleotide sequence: TGTGCCAGCAGCCATCTACTAGCGGGGGGCTTCCCGGAGACCCAGTACTTC.

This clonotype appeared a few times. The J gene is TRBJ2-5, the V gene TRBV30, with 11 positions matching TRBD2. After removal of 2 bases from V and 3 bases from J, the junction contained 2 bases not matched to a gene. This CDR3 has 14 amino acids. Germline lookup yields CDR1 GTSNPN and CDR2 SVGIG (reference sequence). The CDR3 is CAWSTSGGKETQYF. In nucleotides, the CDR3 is TGTGCCTGGAGTACTAGCGGGGGAAAAGAGACCCAGTACTTC.

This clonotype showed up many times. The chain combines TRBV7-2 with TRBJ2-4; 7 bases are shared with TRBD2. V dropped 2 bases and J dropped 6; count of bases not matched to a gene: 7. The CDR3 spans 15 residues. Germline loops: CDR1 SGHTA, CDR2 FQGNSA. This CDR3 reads CASSLSRLAANIQYF. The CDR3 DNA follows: TGTGCCAGCAGCTTAAGTCGACTAGCCGCAAACATTCAGTACTTC.

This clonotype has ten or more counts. The DNA of the CDR3 is TGTGCCAGCAGCCGGCGAGGTGGAGATCAGCCCCAGCATTTT. Its translation: CASSRRGGDQPQHF. The chain recombines TRBV7-2 with TRBJ1-5; D not resolved. The CDR3 extends over 14 amino acids. Germline values: CDR1 SGHTA, CDR2 FQGNSA. V lost 5 bases and J lost 5, with 13 bases in between.

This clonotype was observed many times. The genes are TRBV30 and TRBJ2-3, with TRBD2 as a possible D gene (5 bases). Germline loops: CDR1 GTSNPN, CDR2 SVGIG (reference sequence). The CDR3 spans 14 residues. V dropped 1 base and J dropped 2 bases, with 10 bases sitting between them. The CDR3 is CAWSASGYTDTQYF. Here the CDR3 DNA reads TGTGCCTGGAGTGCAAGCGGATACACAGATACGCAGTATTTT.